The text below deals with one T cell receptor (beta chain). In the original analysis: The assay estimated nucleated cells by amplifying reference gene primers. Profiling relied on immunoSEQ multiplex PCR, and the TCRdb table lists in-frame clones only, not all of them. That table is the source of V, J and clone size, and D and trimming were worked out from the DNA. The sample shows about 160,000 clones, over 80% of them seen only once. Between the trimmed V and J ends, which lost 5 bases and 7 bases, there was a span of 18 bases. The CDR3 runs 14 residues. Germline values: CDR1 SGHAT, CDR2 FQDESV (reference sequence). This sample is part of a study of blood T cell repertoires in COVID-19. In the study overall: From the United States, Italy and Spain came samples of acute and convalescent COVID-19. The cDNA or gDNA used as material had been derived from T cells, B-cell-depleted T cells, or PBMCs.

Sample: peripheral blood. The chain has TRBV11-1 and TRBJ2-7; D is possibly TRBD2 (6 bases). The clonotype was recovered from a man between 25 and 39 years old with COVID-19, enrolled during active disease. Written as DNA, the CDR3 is TGTGCCAGCAGCACACCCGGGACTCCGGTGGAGCAGTACTTC. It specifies CASSTPGTPVEQYF.